The 3 T cell receptor beta chains below come from one sample, sequenced in a study of shared clonotypes between healthy human individuals. Libraries were prepared by immunoSEQ multiplex PCR; TCRdb keeps only in-frame clonotypes and omits some of them. This sample has about 510,000 clones, with 90% to 96% found just once. The sample consisted of naive CD4+ T cells sorted from blood. Documented subset: CD45RA+ positively selected. The receptors derive from a woman aged 30 to 39 in good health.

The V call is TRBV28, the J call TRBJ1-3, with D unresolved. The germline CDR1 and CDR2 sequences are MDHEN and SYDVKM. V shed 6 bases and J shed 6 bases, with 15 bases lying between them. The CDR3 is 14 amino acids. In DNA, the CDR3 is TGTGCCAGCAGCCCTCTTGGGGAGTTAAACACCATATATTTT. It translates to CASSPLGELNTIYF.

The rearrangement joins TRBV18 to TRBJ2-1; 9 bases align to TRBD2. The CDR3 is made up of 15 amino acids. With 3 bases clipped from V and 5 bases from J, the junction kept 5 bases outside the gene matches. CDR1 KGHSH and CDR2 LQKENI come from the germline V gene. The DNA for the CDR3 is TGTGCCAGCTCACCTGGGGTAGCGGGAGACAATGAGCAGTTCTTC. This gives the protein CASSPGVAGDNEQFF.

V is TRBV6-1 and J is TRBJ2-7; D may be TRBD1 or TRBD2 (5 bases each). This CDR3 spans 14 amino acids. Germline CDR1 reads MNHNS; CDR2 reads SASEGT. V gave up 6 bases and J gave up 2 bases, with 14 bases separating them. The CDR3 bases are TGTGCCAGCAGGGACACCCTAGCTCCCTACGAGCAGTACTTC. Amino acids: CASRDTLAPYEQYF.